Shown below are 2 T cell receptor beta chains from a single sample sequenced in a study of blood T cell repertoires in COVID-19. TCRdb keeps only in-frame clones here, not all; method: immunoSEQ multiplex PCR. The sample lists some 350,000 clones; roughly 87% were seen once. Sequenced input: PBMCs or T cells enriched from blood (not recorded which). These receptors all stem from a young woman who had recovered from COVID-19.

The chain combines TRBV6-5 with TRBJ2-7; 9 bases agree with TRBD1. V shed 6 bases and J 3 bases; nucleotides not matched to a gene: 9. Germline V lookup: CDR1 MNHEY, CDR2 SVGAGI. The CDR3 runs to 15 residues. The CDR3: CASSRVPDRGYEQYF. The DNA of the CDR3 is TGTGCCAGCAGCCGCGTTCCGGACAGGGGCTACGAGCAGTACTTC.

The V and J genes are TRBV7-6 and TRBJ1-4; the match to TRBD1 covers 11 bases. V trimming: 3 bases; J trimming: 3 bases; junction bases outside the gene matches: 15. Looked up from germline, CDR1 is SGHVS and CDR2 is FNYEAQ. The CDR3 has 20 amino acids. Here the CDR3 DNA reads TGTGCCAGCAGCTTCGGGTTTTCGGGACAGGGGGGTCTGTCTAATGAAAAACTGTTTTTT. Its translation: CASSFGFSGQGGLSNEKLFF. Filled out from reference TRBV7-6 and TRBJ1-4, the complete variable domain reads GAGVSQSPRYKVTKRGQDVALRCDPISGHVSLYWYRQALGQGPEFLTYFNYEAQQDKSGLPNDRFSAERPEGSISTLTIQRTEQRDSAMYRCASSFGFSGQGGLSNEKLFFGSGTQLSVL.